This record covers a single T cell receptor beta chain. Its antigen is unidentified. Data came from immunoSEQ multiplex PCR; TCRdb stores just in-frame clones and leaves some out. The sample lists roughly 1.5 million clones, 98% occurring once. This sample is part of a study of shared clonotypes between healthy human individuals. The germline V and J ends were trimmed by 5 bases and 4 bases, with 11 bases remaining between them. CDR3 length: 13 amino acids. Germline-derived CDR1 and CDR2 are SNHLY and FYNNEI. Study outcomes and limitations: Generation probabilities of non-shared clonotypes were lower (relative to those shared by all four donors). Sequencing of the sorted subsets was shown by rarefaction to be incomplete despite large depth.

This rearrangement joins TRBV2 to TRBJ1-2; perhaps TRBD1 as D (6 bases). Material: naive CD4+ T cells sorted from blood. The sample's subset: CD45RA+ positively selected. The receptor was derived from a man under 40 in good health. CDR3 sequence (DNA): TGTGCCAGCAGTTCGAACAGGGCCTATGGCTACACCTTC. It encodes CASSSNRAYGYTF.